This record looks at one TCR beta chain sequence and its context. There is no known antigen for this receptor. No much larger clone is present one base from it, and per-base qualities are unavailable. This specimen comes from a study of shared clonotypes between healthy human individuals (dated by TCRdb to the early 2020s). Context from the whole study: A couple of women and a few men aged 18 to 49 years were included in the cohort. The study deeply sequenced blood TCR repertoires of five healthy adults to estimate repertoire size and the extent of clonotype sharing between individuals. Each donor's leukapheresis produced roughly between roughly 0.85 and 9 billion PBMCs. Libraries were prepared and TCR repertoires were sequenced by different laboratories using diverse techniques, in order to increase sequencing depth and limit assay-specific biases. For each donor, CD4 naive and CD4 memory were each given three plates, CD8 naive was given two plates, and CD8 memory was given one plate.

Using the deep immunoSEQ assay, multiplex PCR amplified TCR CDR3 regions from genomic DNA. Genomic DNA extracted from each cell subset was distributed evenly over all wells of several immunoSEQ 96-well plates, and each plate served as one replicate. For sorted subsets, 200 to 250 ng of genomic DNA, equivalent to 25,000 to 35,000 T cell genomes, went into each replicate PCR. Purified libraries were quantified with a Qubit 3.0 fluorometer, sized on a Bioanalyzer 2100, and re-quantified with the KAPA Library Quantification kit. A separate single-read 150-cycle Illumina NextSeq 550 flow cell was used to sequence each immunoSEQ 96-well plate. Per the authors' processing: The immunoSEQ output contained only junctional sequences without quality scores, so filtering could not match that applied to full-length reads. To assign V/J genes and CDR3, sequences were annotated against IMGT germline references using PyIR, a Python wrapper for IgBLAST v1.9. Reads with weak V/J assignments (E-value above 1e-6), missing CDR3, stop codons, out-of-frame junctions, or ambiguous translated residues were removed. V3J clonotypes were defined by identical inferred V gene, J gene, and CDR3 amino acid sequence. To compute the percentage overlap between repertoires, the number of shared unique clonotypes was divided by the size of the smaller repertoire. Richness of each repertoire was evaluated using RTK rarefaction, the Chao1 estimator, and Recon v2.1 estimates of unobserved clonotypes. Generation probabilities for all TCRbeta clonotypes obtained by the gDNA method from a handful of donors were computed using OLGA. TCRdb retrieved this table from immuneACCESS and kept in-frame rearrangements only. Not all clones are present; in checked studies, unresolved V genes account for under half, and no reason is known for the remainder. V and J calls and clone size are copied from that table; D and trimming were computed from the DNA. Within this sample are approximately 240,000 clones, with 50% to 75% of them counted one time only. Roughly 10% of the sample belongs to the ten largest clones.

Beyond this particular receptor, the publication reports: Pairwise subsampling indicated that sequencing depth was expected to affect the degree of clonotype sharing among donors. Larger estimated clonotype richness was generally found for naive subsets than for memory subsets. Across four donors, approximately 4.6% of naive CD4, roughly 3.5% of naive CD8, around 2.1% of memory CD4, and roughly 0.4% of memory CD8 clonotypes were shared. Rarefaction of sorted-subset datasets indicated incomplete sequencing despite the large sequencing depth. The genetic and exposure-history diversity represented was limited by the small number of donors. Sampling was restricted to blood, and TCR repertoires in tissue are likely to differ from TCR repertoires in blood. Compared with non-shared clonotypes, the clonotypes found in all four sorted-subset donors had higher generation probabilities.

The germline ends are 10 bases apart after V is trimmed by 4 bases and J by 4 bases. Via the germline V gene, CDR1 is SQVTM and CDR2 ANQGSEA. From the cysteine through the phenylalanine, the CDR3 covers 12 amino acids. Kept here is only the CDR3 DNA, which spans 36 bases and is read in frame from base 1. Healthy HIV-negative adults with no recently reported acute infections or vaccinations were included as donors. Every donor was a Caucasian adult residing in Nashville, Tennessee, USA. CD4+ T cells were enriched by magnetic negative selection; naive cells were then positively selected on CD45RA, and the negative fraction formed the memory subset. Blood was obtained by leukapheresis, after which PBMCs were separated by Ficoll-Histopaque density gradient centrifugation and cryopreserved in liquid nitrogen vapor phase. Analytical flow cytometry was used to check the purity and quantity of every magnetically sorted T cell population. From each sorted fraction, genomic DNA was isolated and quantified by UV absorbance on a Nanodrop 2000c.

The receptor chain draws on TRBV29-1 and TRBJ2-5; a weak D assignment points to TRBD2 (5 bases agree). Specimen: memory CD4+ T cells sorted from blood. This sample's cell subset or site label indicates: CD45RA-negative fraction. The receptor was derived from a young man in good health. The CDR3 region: CSVVGRRETQYF. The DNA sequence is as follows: TGCAGCGTTGTGGGGAGACGAGAGACCCAGTACTTC.